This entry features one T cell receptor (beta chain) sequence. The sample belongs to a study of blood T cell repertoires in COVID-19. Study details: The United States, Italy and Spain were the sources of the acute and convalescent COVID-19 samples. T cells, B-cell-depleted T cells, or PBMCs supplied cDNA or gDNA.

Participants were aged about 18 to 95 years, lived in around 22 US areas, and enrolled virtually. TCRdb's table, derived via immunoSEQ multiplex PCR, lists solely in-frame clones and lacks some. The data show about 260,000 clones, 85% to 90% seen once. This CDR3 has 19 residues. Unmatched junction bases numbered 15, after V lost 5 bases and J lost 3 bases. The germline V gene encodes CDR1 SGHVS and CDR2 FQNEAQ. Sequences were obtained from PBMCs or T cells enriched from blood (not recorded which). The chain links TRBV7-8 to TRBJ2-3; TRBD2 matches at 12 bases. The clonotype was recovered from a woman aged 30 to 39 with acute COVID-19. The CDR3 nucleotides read TGTGCCAGCAGCCCGATAGAGACTAGCGGGAGTAGGGGTACAGATACGCAGTATTTT. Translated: CASSPIETSGSRGTDTQYF. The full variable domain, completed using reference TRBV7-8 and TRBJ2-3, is GAGVSQSPRYKVAKRGQDVALRCDPISGHVSLFWYQQALGQGPEFLTYFQNEAQLDKSGLPSDRFFAERPEGSVSTLKIQRTQQEDSAVYLCASSPIETSGSRGTDTQYFGPGTRLTVL.